This T cell receptor (beta chain) is drawn from a study of cytomegalovirus exposure and HLA in healthy donors. Study overall: Unique TCRs from HLA-typed donors, 70 million to 100 million of them, were held in an early data release. Study findings and constraints: There were a few CMV-associated chains whose specificity for CMV antigens was confirmed in vitro. The study dropped some indistinguishable V segments, TRBV6-2 and TRBV6-3 among them.

This CDR3 spans 13 amino acids. From germline, CDR1 is SGDLS and CDR2 YYNGEE. Trimming took 0 bases from V and 3 from J, leaving 6 bases between them. The study ran its PCR with 60 Vbeta and 13 Jbeta primers. Repertoires were generated with immunoSEQ multiplex PCR, while TCRdb's copy carries only in-frame clones and drops some. Among 150,000 to 200,000 clones listed, about four fifths were seen once. Comments on this clone: The antigen is undetermined. At the DNA level, this CDR3 is encoded by other sequences in the same sample as well.

The chain couples TRBV9 to TRBJ1-2, with TRBD1 as a possible D gene (5 bases). What was sequenced was PBMCs. The clonotype comes from a man aged 50 to 60 in good health and CMV-seropositive. CDR3 residues: CASSVAGDYGYTF. The CDR3 nucleotides read TGTGCCAGCAGCGTAGCGGGGGACTATGGCTACACCTTC.